Each of the 7 T cell receptor beta chains below was sequenced from the same sample in a study of T cells in Graves' hyperthyroidism and ophthalmopathy. Authors of the study amplified TCR beta CDR3 regions from RNA transcripts. HTBI primers were used for first-round RT-PCR of the TCR CDR3. TCRdb itself ran the multiplex PCR reads through MiXCR, one entry per CDR3 protein. The sample yields 700,000 or so distinct CDR3 sequences, 16% seen once. Sequenced: blood. All receptors derive from a man younger than 30 with Graves' hyperthyroidism.

The V gene is TRBV6-2 or TRBV6-3, the J gene TRBJ1-1; D perhaps matches TRBD1 (6 bases). Per the germline V gene, CDR1 is MNHEY and CDR2 is SVGEGT. The CDR3 is made up of 13 amino acids. V was shortened by 5 bases and J by 4 bases, with 11 bases between the two germline ends. CDR3 region: CASSQGFSTEAFF. Written as DNA, the CDR3 is TGTGCCAGCAGTCAGGGGTTTAGCACTGAAGCTTTCTTT.

Many counts were recorded for this clonotype. CDR3 sequence reads: CASSVGTGGREQYF. The CDR3 DNA reads as TGTGCCAGCAGCGTGGGGACAGGGGGACGCGAGCAGTACTTC. The chain recombines TRBV9 with TRBJ2-7, with 11 positions matching TRBD1. Germline CDR1 reads SGDLS; CDR2 reads YYNGEE. V gave up 2 bases and J gave up 6 bases; unmatched junction bases: 4. CDR3 length: 14 residues.

Ten or more counts support this clonotype. The chain has TRBV10-3 and TRBJ1-1, with D tentatively TRBD1 (5 bases). This CDR3 is built from 14 residues. Germline CDR1 is ENHRY and CDR2 is SYGVKD. V lost 3 bases to trimming and J lost 2 bases, with 10 bases between them. The DNA for the CDR3 is TGTGCCATCAGTGACAGACAGACTAACACTGAAGCTTTCTTT. Amino acid sequence: CAISDRQTNTEAFF.

This clonotype was counted ten times or more. This sequence joins TRBV11-3 and TRBJ2-1, with D perhaps TRBD2 (7 bases). The CDR3 extends over 17 amino acids. V was trimmed by 5 bases and J by 0 bases, leaving 17 bases between them. The germline V gene has CDR1 SGHNT and CDR2 YENEEA. The CDR3 nucleotides read TGTGCCAGCAGCCCGCGGTGGGGGGGCAGCTCCTACAATGAGCAGTTCTTC. It is translated as CASSPRWGGSSYNEQFF.

The V call is TRBV28, the J call TRBJ2-7; 8 bases map to TRBD2. Trimming at V came to 5 bases and at J to 6 bases, leaving 6 bases not matched to a gene. The CDR3 runs 13 residues. In germline, CDR1 is MDHEN, CDR2 SYDVKM. The CDR3 DNA reads TGTGCCAGCAGTCAGGGACGGGAGGGCGAGCAGTACTTC. Translated: CASSQGREGEQYF. Based on the CDR3 plus reference TRBV28 and TRBJ2-7, the full variable domain is DVKVTQSSRYLVKRTGEKVFLECVQDMDHENMFWYRQDPGLGLRLIYFSYDVKMKEKGDIPEGYSVSREKKERFSLILESASTNQTSMYLCASSQGREGEQYFGPGTRLTVT.

The V gene is TRBV19, the J gene TRBJ2-7, with D uncertain. V lost 5 bases to trimming and J lost 0 bases, with 14 bases between them. This CDR3 contains 15 residues. The germline CDR1 and CDR2 sequences are LNHDA and SQIVND (reference sequence). CDR3 sequence: CASSDRRRVSYEQYF. CDR3 nucleotide sequence: TGTGCCAGTAGTGACCGAAGACGCGTCTCCTACGAGCAGTACTTC.

This clonotype was seen more than once but under ten times. The chain combines TRBV6-1 with TRBJ2-7, with D maybe TRBD1 (5 bases). Germline values: CDR1 MNHNS, CDR2 SASEGT. The V end was cut by 7 bases, the J end by 4 bases, with 17 bases between. This CDR3 spans 14 amino acids. CDR3 in amino acids: CASTILSGSYEQYF. In nucleotides, the CDR3 is TGTGCCAGCACAATCCTATCAGGGTCTTACGAGCAGTACTTC.